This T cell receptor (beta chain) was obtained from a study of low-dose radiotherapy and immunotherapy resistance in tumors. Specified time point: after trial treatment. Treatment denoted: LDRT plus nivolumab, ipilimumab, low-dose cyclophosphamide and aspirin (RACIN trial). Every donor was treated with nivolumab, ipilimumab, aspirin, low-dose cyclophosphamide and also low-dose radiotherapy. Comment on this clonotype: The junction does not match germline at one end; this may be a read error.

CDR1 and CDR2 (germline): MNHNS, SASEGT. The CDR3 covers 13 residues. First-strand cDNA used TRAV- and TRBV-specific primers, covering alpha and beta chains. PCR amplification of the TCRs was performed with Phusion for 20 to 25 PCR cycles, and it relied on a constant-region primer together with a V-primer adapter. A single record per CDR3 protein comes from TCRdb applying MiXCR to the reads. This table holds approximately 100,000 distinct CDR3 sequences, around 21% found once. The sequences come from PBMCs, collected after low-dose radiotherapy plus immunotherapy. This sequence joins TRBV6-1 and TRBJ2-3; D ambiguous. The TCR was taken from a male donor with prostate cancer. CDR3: CASSEVGRDTQYF. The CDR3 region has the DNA TGCGCCAGCAGTGAAGTGGGTCGAGATACGCAGTATTTT.